The following is a T cell receptor (beta chain) sequence with its context. Over 18 months, lack of ophthalmopathy progression marked Graves' hyperthyroidism as stable. These data originate in a study of T cells in Graves' hyperthyroidism and ophthalmopathy. V shed 2 bases and J shed 7 bases, with 17 bases lying between them. CDR1 KGHDR and CDR2 SFDVKD come from the germline V gene. The CDR3 covers 15 residues. Template material for amplifying TCR beta CDR3 regions consisted of RNA transcripts. HTBI primers were employed in a first-round RT-PCR of the TCR CDR3. TCRdb independently ran MiXCR on the multiplex PCR reads; one entry per CDR3 protein. The table lists roughly 570,000 distinct CDR3 sequences, about 43% of them singletons.

The chain links TRBV24-1 to TRBJ2-7; maybe TRBD2 (6 bases). This TCR came from a woman aged 18-29 years with Graves' hyperthyroidism. Sequenced material: peripheral blood or thyroid tissue (not recorded which). The CDR3 sequence is CATSDSSSSGREQYF. In DNA, the CDR3 is TGTGCCACCAGTGATTCCAGCAGCTCTGGGAGGGAGCAGTACTTC.